This TCR beta chain was documented in a study of control samples from healthy donors and cancer patients. TCRdb's copy holds only in-frame clones and misses some; the assay was immunoSEQ multiplex PCR. The sample lists around 85,000 clones; 85% to 95% were seen once. Material for sequencing was blood. This receptor was identified in a woman between 18 and 29 years old in good health.

CDR3 amino acids: CATRQGWTEAFF. Here the CDR3 DNA reads TGTGCCACCCGACAGGGTTGGACTGAAGCTTTCTTT. This chain joins TRBV19 and TRBJ1-1; 7 bases map to TRBD1. The CDR3 has 12 residues. Germline values: CDR1 LNHDA, CDR2 SQIVND (reference sequence). V lost 10 bases to trimming and J lost 5 bases; unmatched junction nucleotides: 7.